The text below deals with one T cell receptor beta chain. Antigen unknown. This sample is part of a study of T cell responses to AZD1222 COVID-19 vaccine. Recipients boosted at about 4 weeks or about 12 weeks are pooled. Study results and caveats: Mapped onto spike, vaccine-associated CD4 TCRs spanned it and were dominant at 160-218 and 743-854. Targets within unmutated variant regions were reportedly found for nearly half of spike-specific TCRs. Mostly white British, mostly female donors; authors suggested clonal diversity may be underestimated.

Repertoires were generated with immunoSEQ multiplex PCR, while TCRdb's copy carries only in-frame clones and drops some. The sample carries 140,000 or so clones, approximately 90% recorded once. This TCR was sampled from an adult who received the AZD1222 COVID-19 vaccine. The specimen comprised peripheral blood, sampled 28 days after the second AZD1222 dose.

In DNA form, the CDR3 reads TGCAGCGGCAGGACAGGGGGCGGATACACAGATACGCAGTATTTT. This translates into CSGRTGGGYTDTQYF. This chain joins TRBV29-1 and TRBJ2-3; 11 positions match TRBD1. After removal of 7 bases from V and 2 bases from J, the junction contained 8 bases not matched to a gene. Germline loops: CDR1 SQVTM, CDR2 ANQGSEA. The length of the CDR3 is 15 residues.